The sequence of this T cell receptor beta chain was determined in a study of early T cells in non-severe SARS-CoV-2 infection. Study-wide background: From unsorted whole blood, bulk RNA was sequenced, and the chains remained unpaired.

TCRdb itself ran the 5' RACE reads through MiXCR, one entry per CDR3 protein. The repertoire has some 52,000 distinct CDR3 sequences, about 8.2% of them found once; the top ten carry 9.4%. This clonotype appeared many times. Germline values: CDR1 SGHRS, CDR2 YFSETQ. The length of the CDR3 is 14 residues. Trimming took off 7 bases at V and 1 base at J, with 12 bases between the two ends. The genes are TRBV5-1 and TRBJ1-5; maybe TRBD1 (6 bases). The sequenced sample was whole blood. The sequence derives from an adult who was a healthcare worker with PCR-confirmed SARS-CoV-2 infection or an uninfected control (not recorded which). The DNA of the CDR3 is TGCGCCAGCTCACAGGGAAAGAGCAATCAGCCCCAGCATTTT. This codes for CASSQGKSNQPQHF.